This T cell receptor (beta chain) was identified during a study of T cell repertoires in cytomegalovirus infection. TCRdb itself ran the reads through MiXCR, one entry per CDR3 protein. The data contain hundreds of thousands of distinct CDR3 sequences, roughly a third of them singletons. V shed 6 bases and J 2 bases; nucleotides not matched to a gene: 3. Germline values: CDR1 DFQATT, CDR2 SNEGSKA (reference sequence). This CDR3 has 15 amino acids. The rearrangement links TRBV20-1 to TRBJ2-3, with TRBD2 identical over 15 bases. This clonotype originated in a human donor in good health (CMV status not recorded). Some clones in this sample may be carry-over from other donors' samples. The specimen was PBMCs. DNA for the CDR3: TGCAGTGCCGGGACTAGCGGGGGGCCCACAGATACGCAGTATTTT. Translation: CSAGTSGGPTDTQYF.